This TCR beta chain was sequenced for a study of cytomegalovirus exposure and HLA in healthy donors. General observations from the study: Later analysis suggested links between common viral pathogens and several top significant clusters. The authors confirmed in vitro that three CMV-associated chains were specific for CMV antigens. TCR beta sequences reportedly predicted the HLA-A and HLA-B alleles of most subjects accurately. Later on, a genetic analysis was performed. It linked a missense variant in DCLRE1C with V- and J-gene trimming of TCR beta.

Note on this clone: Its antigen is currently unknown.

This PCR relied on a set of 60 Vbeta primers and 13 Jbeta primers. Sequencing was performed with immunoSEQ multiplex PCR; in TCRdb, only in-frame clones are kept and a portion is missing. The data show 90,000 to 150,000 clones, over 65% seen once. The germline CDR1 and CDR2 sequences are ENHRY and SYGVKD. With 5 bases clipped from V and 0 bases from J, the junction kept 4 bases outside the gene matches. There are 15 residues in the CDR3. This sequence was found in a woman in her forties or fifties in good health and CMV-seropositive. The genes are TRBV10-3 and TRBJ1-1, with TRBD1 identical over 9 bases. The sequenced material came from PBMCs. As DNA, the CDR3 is TGTGCCATCAGTCCAGACAGGGGGGTGAACACTGAAGCTTTCTTT. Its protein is CAISPDRGVNTEAFF.